This T cell receptor beta chain was sequenced for a study of T cells in Graves' hyperthyroidism and ophthalmopathy. Study outcomes and limitations: Most thyroid-expanded clonotypes above 0.001 were also found in blood.

The CDR3 regions of TCR beta were amplified from RNA transcripts. HTBI primers were used for first-round RT-PCR of the TCR CDR3. In TCRdb, the multiplex PCR reads were re-called with MiXCR into one record per CDR3 protein. The sample lists fewer than 200,000 distinct CDR3 sequences; about 18% were seen once. This clonotype was counted many times. Its antigen remains unidentified. Diagnosis rested on symptoms, serum thyroxine and TRAb, thyroid ultrasound, and orbital computed tomography. The sequence was obtained from a woman aged 50 to 65 with Graves' hyperthyroidism. Sample: blood.

CDR3 amino acids: CASSPTSGGAGTDTQYF. The CDR3 coding sequence is TGTGCCAGCAGCCCGACTAGCGGGGGGGCCGGGACAGATACGCAGTATTTT. The genes are TRBV11-2 and TRBJ2-3; 14 nucleotides line up with TRBD2. Looked up from germline, CDR1 is SGHAT and CDR2 is FQNNGV. The CDR3 covers 17 residues. V shed 5 bases, J shed 3 bases, and the junction held 7 bases outside the gene matches.